This entry lists 6 T cell receptor beta chains sequenced from one sample in a study of cytomegalovirus exposure and HLA in healthy donors. The PCR had 60 Vbeta and 13 Jbeta primers. The method was immunoSEQ multiplex PCR; TCRdb's version includes in-frame clones alone and lacks a portion of them. The repertoire holds around 160,000 clones, about 75% seen once, with more than 13% in the top ten. Sequenced input: PBMCs. The receptors derive from a man in his forties or fifties in good health and CMV-seropositive.

The chain uses TRBV2 and TRBJ2-1, with D unresolved. Trimming took off 4 bases at V and 6 bases at J, with 10 bases between the two ends. The CDR3 has 13 amino acids. Germline CDR1 is SNHLY and CDR2 is FYNNEI. The CDR3 DNA reads TGTGCCAGCAGTGTACGACTTACCAATGAGCAGTTCTTC. This encodes CASSVRLTNEQFF.

The chain recombines TRBV2 with TRBJ2-7; D gene uncertain. The CDR3 extends over 15 amino acids. Deletions cut 3 bases from V and 2 bases from J, with 14 bases between. The germline V gene has CDR1 SNHLY and CDR2 FYNNEI. CDR3 sequence reads: CASSDDSGGAYEQYV. The CDR3 DNA follows: TGTGCCAGCAGTGATGATTCCGGTGGAGCCTACGAGCAGTACGTC.

The J gene is TRBJ1-1, the V gene TRBV21-1; the table's D gene call, TRBD1, was not cross checked with the DNA. TRBV21-1 is annotated as a pseudogene. The CDR3 sequence is 15 residues long. The CDR3 coding sequence is TGTGCCAGTCGCCCACCGGGACAGGGGATCACTGAAGCTTTCTTT. This sequence encodes CASRPPGQGITEAFF.

With respect to this clone: The sample holds other DNA sequences that translate to the same CDR3. This sequence joins TRBV27 and TRBJ1-5, with 9 bases that match TRBD1. This CDR3 region has 14 residues. Germline trimming cut 6 bases from V and 5 bases from J; bases unmatched to any gene: 5. Germline V lookup: CDR1 MNHEY, CDR2 SMNVEV (reference sequence). In nucleotides, the CDR3 is TGTGCCAGCAGCCCGGGACAGGGAGATCAGCCCCAGCATTTT. It encodes CASSPGQGDQPQHF.

The genes are TRBV14 and TRBJ2-2; D not resolved. This CDR3 spans 17 amino acids. Germline V gives CDR1 SGHDN, CDR2 FVKESK. V dropped 4 bases and J dropped 1 base, with 16 bases sitting between them. CDR3 nucleotide sequence: TGTGCCAGCAGCCTCCAACGAGGTCCTAGGAACACCGGGGAGCTGTTTTTT. Its translation is CASSLQRGPRNTGELFF.

The chain carries TRBV25-1 and TRBJ2-1, with D uncertain. Trimming stripped 2 bases from V and 9 bases from J, with 14 bases between. The CDR3 is made up of 14 amino acids. Germline V gene sequence: CDR1 MGHDK, CDR2 SYGVNS. This CDR3 is CASSEDSSVFEQFF. The CDR3 coding sequence is TGTGCCAGCAGTGAAGACTCCTCTGTGTTTGAGCAGTTCTTC.